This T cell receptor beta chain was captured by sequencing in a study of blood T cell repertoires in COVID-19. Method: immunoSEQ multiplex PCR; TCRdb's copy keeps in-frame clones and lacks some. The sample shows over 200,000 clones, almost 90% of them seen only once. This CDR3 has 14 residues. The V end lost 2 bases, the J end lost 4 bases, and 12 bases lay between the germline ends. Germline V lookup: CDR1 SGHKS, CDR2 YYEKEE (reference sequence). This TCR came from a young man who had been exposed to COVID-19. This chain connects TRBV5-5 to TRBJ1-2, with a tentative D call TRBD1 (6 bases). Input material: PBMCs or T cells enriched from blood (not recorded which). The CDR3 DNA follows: TGTGCCAGCAGCTTAAGACAGGTCCCCTATGGCTACACCTTC. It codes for CASSLRQVPYGYTF.